The following is a TCR beta chain sequence with its context. What it recognizes is unknown. Treg sorting used a CD4+CD25+CD127-/low gate. The CDR3 totals 14 residues. The germline gives CDR1 MGHRA, CDR2 YSYEKL. V dropped 0 bases and J dropped 2 bases, with 7 bases sitting between them. Points from the study as a whole: The larger-cohort validation was restricted to a single TCR beta V-J rearrangement rather than whole repertoires.

Semi-nested PCR with Nested Universal Primer A followed constant-region reverse priming of full-length variable regions. TCRdb used MiXCR to reprocess the 5' RACE reads, holding one entry per CDR3 protein. Among about 10,000 distinct CDR3 sequences, 40% to 55% were seen once, and the ten largest hold around 3%. The clonotype was recovered from a female donor with breast cancer. This chain connects TRBV4-1 to TRBJ1-1, with D uncertain. Sequencing used Tregs sorted from a lymph node. DNA for the CDR3: TGCGCCAGCAGCCAAGAAAGGGATAACACTGAAGCTTTCTTT. Translation gives CASSQERDNTEAFF.